This T cell receptor (beta chain) was found in a study of blood T cell repertoires in COVID-19. Seattle patients were enrolled during active infection and followed longitudinally. Produced via immunoSEQ multiplex PCR; TCRdb's table is partial and in-frame only. The data contain some 150,000 clones, approximately 85% of them singletons. The V and J ends lost 0 bases and 4 bases respectively, with 12 bases between them. This CDR3 region has 14 residues. Germline V CDR1 and CDR2: SQVTM, ANQGSEA. The source material was peripheral blood. The clonotype comes from a man aged 60 to 75 with COVID-19, enrolled during active disease. The J gene is TRBJ2-5, the V gene TRBV29-1; weak D call: TRBD1 (5 bases). The CDR3 sequence: CSVEDDRRGETQYF. CDR3 DNA sequence: TGCAGCGTTGAAGATGACCGTAGGGGAGAGACCCAGTACTTC.